This is a list of T cell receptor beta chains from one sample in a study of response to subunit inactivated influenza vaccine. TCRdb used MiXCR to reprocess the RT-PCR reads, holding one entry per CDR3 protein. The repertoire holds 400,000 to 550,000 distinct CDR3 sequences, about 25% seen once, with 1.5% to 2% in the top ten. Sample: CD4+ T cells sorted from PBMCs, taken less than 6 days after vaccination. These receptors came from a man aged 50-59 years who received an inactivated influenza vaccine. Each CDR3 is given with its conserved first and last residue. The D gene is left open where the match is weak. The listing skips clone size in some rows; elsewhere it reads once, few, many or a size class.

clone size	V gene	D gene	J gene	CDR3 DNA	CDR3 protein
NA	TRBV4-3	TRBD1	TRBJ2-2	TGCGCCAGCAGCCAAAAGGGACAGACCCTGAACACCGGGGAGCTGTTTTTT	CASSQKGQTLNTGELFF
many	TRBV18	NA	TRBJ1-1	TGTGCCAGCTCACTCACAACTAACACTGAAGCTTTCTTT	CASSLTTNTEAFF
NA	TRBV14	TRBD1	TRBJ2-2	TGTGCCAGCAGCGGTCGGACAGGAGCGAACACCGGGGAGCTGTTTTTT	CASSGRTGANTGELFF
NA	TRBV12-3/TRBV12-4	NA	TRBJ1-2	TGTGCCAGCATCTTATACGGGGAACGAAATGGCTACACCTTC	CASILYGERNGYTF
NA	TRBV7-2	NA	TRBJ1-2	TGTGCCAGCAGCTTCGCCCCAAGGGCGGCGGGGGGCTACACCTTC	CASSFAPRAAGGYTF
NA	TRBV7-2	NA	TRBJ2-2	TGTGCCAGCAGCCACCGGGGGACAGCCACGAACACCGGGGAGCTGTTTTTT	CASSHRGTATNTGELFF
few	TRBV6-1	TRBD1	TRBJ1-1	TGTGCCAGCAGTCCACGACAGGGTGGTTTCACTGAAGCTTTCTTT	CASSPRQGGFTEAFF
NA	TRBV20-1	NA	TRBJ1-1	TGCAGTGCTAGAGATATGAGTAACACTGAAGCTTTCTTT	CSARDMSNTEAFF
NA	TRBV6-2/TRBV6-3	NA	TRBJ2-1	TGTGCCAGCAGTTACGGTCGAGGGCTGGTCGATGAGCAGTTCTTC	CASSYGRGLVDEQFF
NA	TRBV20-1	TRBD2	TRBJ2-3	TGCAGTGCTAGGGACCCGGGACTAGAAGCAGATACGCAGTATTTT	CSARDPGLEADTQYF
few	TRBV7-2	NA	TRBJ1-6	TGTGCCAGCAGCTGGGGACTTCTTAATTCACCCCTCCACTTT	CASSWGLLNSPLHF
NA	TRBV7-2	TRBD2	TRBJ2-7	TGTGCCAGCAGCGGGCTAGCGGGGCTCTACGAGCAGTACTTC	CASSGLAGLYEQYF
many	TRBV20-1	TRBD1	TRBJ2-7	TGCAGTGCTGGGGACAGGGGTAATTGGGAGCAGTACTTC	CSAGDRGNWEQYF
NA	TRBV29-1	NA	TRBJ2-3	TGCAGCGCTTCTGGGGGGCTGACAGATACGCAGTATTTT	CSASGGLTDTQYF
NA	TRBV18	TRBD2	TRBJ2-5	TGTGCCAGCTCACCTCGACTAGCCGCCCAAGAGACCCAGTACTTC	CASSPRLAAQETQYF
NA	TRBV6-6	TRBD1	TRBJ1-1	TGTGCCAGCAGGGGGGGGACAGTCCAAGCTTTCTTT	CASRGGTVQAFF
few	TRBV19	TRBD1	TRBJ1-5	TGTGCCAGTAGTATACAGGGGGCGCGAGGACAGCCCCAGCATTTT	CASSIQGARGQPQHF
NA	TRBV2	NA	TRBJ2-5	TGTGCCAGCAGTGAGGGGAATACCCAGTACTTC	CASSEGNTQYF
NA	TRBV6-2/TRBV6-3	TRBD1	TRBJ1-1	TGTGCCAGCAGTCTGGACAGGTCTACAGCTTTCTTT	CASSLDRSTAFF
few	TRBV4-3	TRBD2	TRBJ2-3	TGCGCCAGCAGCCAATTTAGCGGGGCAGGGAATACGCAGTATTTT	CASSQFSGAGNTQYF
NA	TRBV7-9	TRBD2	TRBJ2-3	TGTGCCAGCAGCGGCCCAACTAGCGGGAGTTGGACAGATACGCAGTATTTT	CASSGPTSGSWTDTQYF
NA	TRBV7-6	NA	TRBJ2-7	TGTGCCAGCAGCATTATGGCAGCTTCCTACGAGCAGTACTTC	CASSIMAASYEQYF
NA	TRBV25-1	NA	TRBJ2-5	TGTGCCAGCAAACGGACAGTACAAGAGACCCAGTACTTC	CASKRTVQETQYF
NA	TRBV28	NA	TRBJ2-7	TGTGCCAGCAGTTTATATCGGACGGGCTACGAGCAGTACTTC	CASSLYRTGYEQYF
NA	TRBV5-1	NA	TRBJ1-6	TGCGCCAGCAGCTTAGGCACAGGAACGGGATCACCCCTCCACTTT	CASSLGTGTGSPLHF
few	TRBV7-9	NA	TRBJ1-1	TGTGCCAGCAGCCCTGTGCCGCACACTGAAGCTTTCTTT	CASSPVPHTEAFF
NA	TRBV28	NA	TRBJ2-6	TGTGCCAGCAGTTTTACCATGAGCCGGATTGGGGCCAACGTCCTGACTTTC	CASSFTMSRIGANVLTF
few	TRBV12-3/TRBV12-4	NA	TRBJ2-6	TGTGCCAGCAGTTTAGCGCGGGGGGCCAACGTCCTGACTTTC	CASSLARGANVLTF
NA	TRBV11-2	NA	TRBJ1-6	TGTGCCAGCAGCCCCCGTGGGTGGGGTTCGAGCTCCTATAATTCACCCCTCCACTTT	CASSPRGWGSSSYNSPLHF
NA	TRBV6-5	TRBD1	TRBJ2-2	TGTGCCAGCAGTTGGGGACAGATCGGTACCGGGGAGCTGTTTTTT	CASSWGQIGTGELFF
few	TRBV5-1	NA	TRBJ2-3	TGCGCCAGCAGCTTGGAGCGGATTTCAGATACGCAGTATTTT	CASSLERISDTQYF
NA	TRBV7-3	TRBD2	TRBJ2-3	TGTGCCAGCAGCTGGACTAGCGGGAGAGGGGATACGCAGTATTTT	CASSWTSGRGDTQYF
many	TRBV20-1	TRBD2	TRBJ2-1	TGCAGTGGTGGCGGGAGGAAATACAATGAGCAGTTCTTC	CSGGGRKYNEQFF
few	TRBV12-3/TRBV12-4	TRBD2	TRBJ2-3	TGTGCCAGCAGTTTATGGCGGACTAGCGATGCAGATACGCAGTATTTT	CASSLWRTSDADTQYF
few	TRBV5-1	TRBD2	TRBJ2-2	TGCGCCAGCAGCCTCATAGCGGGAGGCGCCGGGGAGCTGTTTTTT	CASSLIAGGAGELFF